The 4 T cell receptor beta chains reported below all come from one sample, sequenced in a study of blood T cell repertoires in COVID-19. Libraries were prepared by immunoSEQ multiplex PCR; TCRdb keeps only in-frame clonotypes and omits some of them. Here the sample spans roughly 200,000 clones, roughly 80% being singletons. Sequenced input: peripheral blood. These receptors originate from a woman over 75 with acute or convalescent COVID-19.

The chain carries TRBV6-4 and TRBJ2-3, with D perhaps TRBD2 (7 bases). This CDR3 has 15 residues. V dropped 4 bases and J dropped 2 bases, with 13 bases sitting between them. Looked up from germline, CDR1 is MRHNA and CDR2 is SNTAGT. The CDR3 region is CASSGGGHLTDTQYF. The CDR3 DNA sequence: TGTGCCAGCAGTGGGGGGGGACACCTCACAGATACGCAGTATTTT.

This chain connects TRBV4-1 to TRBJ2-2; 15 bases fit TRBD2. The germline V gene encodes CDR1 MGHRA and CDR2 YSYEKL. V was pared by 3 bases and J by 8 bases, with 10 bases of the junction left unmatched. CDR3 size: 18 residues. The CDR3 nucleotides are TGCGCCAGCAGCCACTACGGGACTAGCGGGGGGTCGCAGGGGGAGCTGTTTTTT. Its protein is CASSHYGTSGGSQGELFF.

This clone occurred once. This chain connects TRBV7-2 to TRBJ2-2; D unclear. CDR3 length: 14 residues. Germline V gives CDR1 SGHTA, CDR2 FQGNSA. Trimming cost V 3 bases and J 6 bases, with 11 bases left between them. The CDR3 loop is CASSFRAVAGELFF. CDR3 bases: TGTGCCAGCAGCTTTCGAGCCGTTGCCGGGGAGCTGTTTTTT.

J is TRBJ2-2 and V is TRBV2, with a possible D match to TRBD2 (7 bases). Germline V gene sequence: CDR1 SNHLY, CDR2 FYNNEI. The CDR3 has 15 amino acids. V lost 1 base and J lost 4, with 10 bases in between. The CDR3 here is CASSEERGGTGELFF. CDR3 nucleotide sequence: TGTGCCAGCAGTGAAGAGAGGGGGGGCACCGGGGAGCTGTTTTTT.